This T cell receptor (beta chain) came from a study of blood T cells in healthy people across ages. The authors ran a second PCR of roughly 7 to 11 cycles using a sample-barcoded 5' primer and a J-beta primer mix. TCRdb recomputed calls from the 5' RACE reads with MiXCR, one row per CDR3 protein. The profile shows some 930,000 distinct CDR3 sequences, 29% of them singletons. In its sample, this clonotype was seen a few times. Its antigen remains unknown. General observations from the study: With unsorted PBMCs, a conclusive comparison of naive versus antigen-experienced cells was not possible.

The germline gives CDR1 LGHDT, CDR2 YNNKEL (reference sequence). Trimming left V 0 bases short and J 4 bases short, with 12 bases between. CDR3 length: 15 amino acids. These records were also assigned to another study, of T cells of mothers and their children.

Sample: blood. The receptor comes from a woman aged 40 to 50 in good health. This chain links TRBV3-1 with TRBJ1-2, with D perhaps TRBD1 (5 bases). As DNA, the CDR3 is TGTGCCAGCAGCCAAGATCCGTCGGGGGGCTATGGCTACACCTTC. It specifies CASSQDPSGGYGYTF.